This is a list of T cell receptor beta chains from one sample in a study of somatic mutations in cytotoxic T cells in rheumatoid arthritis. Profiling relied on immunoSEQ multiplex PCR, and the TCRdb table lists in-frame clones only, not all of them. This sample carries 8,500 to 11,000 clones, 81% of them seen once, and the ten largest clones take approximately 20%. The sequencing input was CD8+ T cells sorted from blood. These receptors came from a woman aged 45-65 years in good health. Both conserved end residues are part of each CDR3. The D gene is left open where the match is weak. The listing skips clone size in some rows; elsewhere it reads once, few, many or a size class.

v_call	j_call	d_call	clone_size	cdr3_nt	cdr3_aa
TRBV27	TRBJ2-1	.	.	TGTGCCTCGGAGGGGTGGAATGAGCAGTTCTTC	CASEGWNEQFF
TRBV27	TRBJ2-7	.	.	TGTGCCAGCAGTATCTTCCGGGGCTCCTACGAGCAGTACTTC	CASSIFRGSYEQYF
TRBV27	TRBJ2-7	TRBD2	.	TGTGCCAGCAGTTTAAGCCTAGCGGGATCATACGAGCAGTACTTC	CASSLSLAGSYEQYF
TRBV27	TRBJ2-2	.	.	TGTGCCAGCAGTTTCCGCACCGGGGAGCTGTTTTTT	CASSFRTGELFF
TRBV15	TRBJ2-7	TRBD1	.	TGTGCCACCAGCACTTCCGCCGGGACAGGGAACTACGAGCAGTACTTC	CATSTSAGTGNYEQYF
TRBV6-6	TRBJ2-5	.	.	TGTGCCAGCAGTTACACCAGGGCCGGCCAAGAGACCCAGTACTTC	CASSYTRAGQETQYF
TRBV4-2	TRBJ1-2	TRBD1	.	TGTGCCAGCAGCCAAGAGTATAGGACAGGCGGGTACTATGGCTACACCTTC	CASSQEYRTGGYYGYTF
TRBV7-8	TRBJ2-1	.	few	TGTGCCAGCAGCTTAGGGCCGGGGTGGAATGAGCAGTTCTTC	CASSLGPGWNEQFF
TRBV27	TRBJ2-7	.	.	TGTGCCAGCAGTTTAGGTCAGTCCTACGAGCAGTACTTC	CASSLGQSYEQYF
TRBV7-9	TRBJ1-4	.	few	TGTGCCAGCAGCTCAAGACAGGTTGAAAAACTGTTTTTT	CASSSRQVEKLFF
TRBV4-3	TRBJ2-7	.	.	TGCGCCAGCAGCCAAGGCCGCAGCGCCGGATACAAGCAGTACTTC	CASSQGRSAGYKQYF
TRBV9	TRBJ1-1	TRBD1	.	TGTGCCAGCAGCGGTGCCGGGACAGGGTTCGCTTTCTTT	CASSGAGTGFAFF
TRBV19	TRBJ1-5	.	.	TGTGCCAGTAGTATTTACGGGACACCGTACAATCAGCCCCAGCATTTT	CASSIYGTPYNQPQHF
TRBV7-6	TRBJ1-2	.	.	TGTGCCAGCAGCCTAAACCGGGACGGGACTTTTGGCTACACCTTC	CASSLNRDGTFGYTF
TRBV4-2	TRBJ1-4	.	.	TGTGCCAGCAGCCAAGATAGGGGATCAGGAAATGAAAAACTGTTTTTT	CASSQDRGSGNEKLFF
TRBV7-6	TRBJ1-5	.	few	TGTGCCAGCAGCTTACGACAGTCTCAGCCCCAGCATTTT	CASSLRQSQPQHF
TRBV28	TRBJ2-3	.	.	TGTGCCAGCAGTTCCCGACTGCAAGATACGCAGTATTTT	CASSSRLQDTQYF
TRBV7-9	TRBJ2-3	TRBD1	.	TGTGCCAGCAGCTATCCGGGACAGGAGGGCACAGATACGCAGTATTTT	CASSYPGQEGTDTQYF
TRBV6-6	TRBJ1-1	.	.	TGTGCCAGCAGTTACCCCCAGGGGAGTAGCACTGAAGCTTTCTTT	CASSYPQGSSTEAFF
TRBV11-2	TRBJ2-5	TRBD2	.	TGTGCCAGCCCTACCGGGGCTAGCGGGGGGCATGAGACCCAGTACTTC	CASPTGASGGHETQYF
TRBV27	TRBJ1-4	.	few	TGTGCCAGCAGTTTAGAAAGCCATAATGAAAAACTGTTTTTT	CASSLESHNEKLFF
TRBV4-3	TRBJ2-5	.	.	TGCGCCAGCAGCCAAGACGGCAGAGGGGAGACCCAGTACTTC	CASSQDGRGETQYF
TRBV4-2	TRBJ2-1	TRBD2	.	TGTGCCAGCAGCCCAAGTGGACTAGCGGGAGCAGGTGAGCAGTTCTTC	CASSPSGLAGAGEQFF
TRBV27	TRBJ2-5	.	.	TGTGCCAGCACCCGAGGCCTCGGCGGCCAAGAGACCCAGTACTTC	CASTRGLGGQETQYF
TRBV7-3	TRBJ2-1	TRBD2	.	TGTGCCAGCAGGCGGGAGGGGGGCGAGCAGTTCTTC	CASRREGGEQFF
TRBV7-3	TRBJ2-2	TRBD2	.	TGTGCCAGCAGCTTCCATGGACTAGCGGACAAGCCCGGGGAGCTGTTTTTT	CASSFHGLADKPGELFF
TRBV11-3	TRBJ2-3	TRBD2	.	TGTGCCAGCAGTTTATCTAGCGGGGGGCCTCATACGCAGTATTTT	CASSLSSGGPHTQYF
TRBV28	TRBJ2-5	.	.	TGTGCCAGCAGTTTTAAGCTGGAGACCCAGTACTTC	CASSFKLETQYF
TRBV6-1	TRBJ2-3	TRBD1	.	TGTGCCAGCGAAGAGGGGGCTGAGAATACGCAGTATTTT	CASEEGAENTQYF
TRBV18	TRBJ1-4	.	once	TGTGCCAGCTCACCAAGAGCTCCGCCTAATGAAAAACTGTTTTTT	CASSPRAPPNEKLFF
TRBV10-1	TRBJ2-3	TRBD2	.	TGCGCCAGCTCTAGCGGGGTCTACACAGATACGCAGTATTTT	CASSSGVYTDTQYF
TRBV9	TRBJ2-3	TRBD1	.	TGTGCCAGCGGGTGGGGACAGGGGAGCACAGATACGCAGTATTTT	CASGWGQGSTDTQYF
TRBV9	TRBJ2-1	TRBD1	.	TGTGCCAGCAGCCCCAGGGGGCTAGACTACAATGAGCAGTTCTTC	CASSPRGLDYNEQFF
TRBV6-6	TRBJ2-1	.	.	TGTGCCAGCACTAGCGCCGTCTCCTACAATGAGCAGTTCTTC	CASTSAVSYNEQFF
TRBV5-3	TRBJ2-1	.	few	TGTGCCAGCAGCCAGGGCACCTCCTACAATGAGCAGTTCTTC	CASSQGTSYNEQFF
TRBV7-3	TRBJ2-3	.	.	TGTGCCAGCAGCTTAGGGGGGGCGGGAGAATTAAATACGCAGTATTTT	CASSLGGAGELNTQYF
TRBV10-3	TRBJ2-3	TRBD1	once	TGTGCCATCAGTGGGGGACAGGGGGCGGGAGATACGCAGTATTTT	CAISGGQGAGDTQYF
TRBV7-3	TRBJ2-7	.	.	TGTGCCAGCAGCCCATCTAAATTGGACGAGCAGTACTTC	CASSPSKLDEQYF
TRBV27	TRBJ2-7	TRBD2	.	TGTGCCAGCAGTTGGCGAATAGCGGGAGGAGCGGGGTCCTACGAGCAGTACTTC	CASSWRIAGGAGSYEQYF
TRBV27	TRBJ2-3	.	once	TGTGCCAGCAGTTTAGCAGCGGGCACAGATACGCAGTATTTT	CASSLAAGTDTQYF
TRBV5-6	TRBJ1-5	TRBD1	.	TGTGCCAGCAGCCGCCGGGACAGGGATAGCAATCAGCCCCAGCATTTT	CASSRRDRDSNQPQHF
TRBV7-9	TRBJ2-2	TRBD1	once	TGTGCCAGCAGCCGGATTACAGGGGCCACCGGGGAGCTGTTTTTT	CASSRITGATGELFF
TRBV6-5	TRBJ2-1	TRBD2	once	TGTGCCAGCAGTTCGGGACTAGCGGTCAATGAGCAGTTCTTC	CASSSGLAVNEQFF
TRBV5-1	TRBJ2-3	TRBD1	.	TGCGCCAGCAGTCCGAGGGACAGGGATTTAGATACGCAGTATTTT	CASSPRDRDLDTQYF
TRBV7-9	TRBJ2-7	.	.	TGTGCCAGCAGCTTAGCGGGGATAGCGGTGGCGGGCTACGAGCAGTACTTC	CASSLAGIAVAGYEQYF
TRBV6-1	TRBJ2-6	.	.	TGTGCCAGCAGAAATACAGGGTCTGGGGCCAACGTCCTGACTTTC	CASRNTGSGANVLTF
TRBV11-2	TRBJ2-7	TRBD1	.	TGTGCCAGCAGCTTAGGAGCGACAGGGGCCTCCTACGAGCAGTACTTC	CASSLGATGASYEQYF
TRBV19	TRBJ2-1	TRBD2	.	TGTGCCAGTAGTATAGGACTAGCGGCCTACAATGAGCAGTTCTTC	CASSIGLAAYNEQFF
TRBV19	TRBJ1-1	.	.	TGTGCCAGTAGTATAGTTTTCGGCACTGAAGCTTTCTTT	CASSIVFGTEAFF
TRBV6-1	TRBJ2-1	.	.	TGTGCCAGCAGTCAAAGCCCGTCCCAGGGCAATGAGCAGTTCTTC	CASSQSPSQGNEQFF
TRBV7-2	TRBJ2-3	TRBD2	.	TGTGCCAGCAGCCCCTGGGTAGCGGGAGGCACAGATACGCAGTATTTT	CASSPWVAGGTDTQYF